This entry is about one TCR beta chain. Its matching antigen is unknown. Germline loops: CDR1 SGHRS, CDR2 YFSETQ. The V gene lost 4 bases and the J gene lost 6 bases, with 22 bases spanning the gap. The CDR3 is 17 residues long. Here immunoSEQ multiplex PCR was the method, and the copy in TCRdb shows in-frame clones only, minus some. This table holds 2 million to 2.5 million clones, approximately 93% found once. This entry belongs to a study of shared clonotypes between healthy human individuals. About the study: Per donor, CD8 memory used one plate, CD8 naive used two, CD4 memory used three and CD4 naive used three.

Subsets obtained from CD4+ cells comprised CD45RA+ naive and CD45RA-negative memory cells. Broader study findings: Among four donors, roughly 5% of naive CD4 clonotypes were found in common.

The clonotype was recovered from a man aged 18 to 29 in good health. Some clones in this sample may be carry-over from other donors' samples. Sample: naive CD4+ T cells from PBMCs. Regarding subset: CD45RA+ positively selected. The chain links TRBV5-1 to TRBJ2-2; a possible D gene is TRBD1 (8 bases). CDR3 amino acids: CASSRRGDRQHPGELFF. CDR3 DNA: TGCGCCAGCAGCCGACGGGGGGACAGGCAGCACCCCGGGGAGCTGTTTTTT.